This TCR beta chain stems from a study of cytomegalovirus exposure and HLA in healthy donors. Study observations and caveats: The finding came from a later analysis; first-cohort TCR clusters tended to co-occur in the approximately 120 validation repertoires.

V lost 1 base to trimming and J lost 4 bases; unmatched junction nucleotides: 2. CDR1 is SQVTM and CDR2 is ANQGSEA in the germline V gene. CDR3 size: 13 residues. Repertoires were generated with immunoSEQ multiplex PCR, while TCRdb's copy carries only in-frame clones and drops some. The sample holds about 110,000 clones, about 86% seen once. This clone has more than one count but fewer than ten. Its antigen remains unknown. What was sequenced was PBMCs. The sequence came from a woman aged 18-30 years in good health and CMV-seropositive. The V gene is TRBV29-1, the J gene TRBJ1-2; 8 positions match TRBD1. The chain's CDR3 is CSVEGGQAYGYTF. CDR3 DNA sequence: TGCAGCGTTGAAGGGGGACAGGCCTATGGCTACACCTTC.